This T cell receptor beta chain derives from a study of cytotoxic CD8 clonotypes in ibrutinib-treated CLL. Study-level points and caveats: Samples were collected at differing times from sustained-remission and progressing patients.

The method was immunoSEQ multiplex PCR; TCRdb's version includes in-frame clones alone and lacks a portion of them. The sample records some 120,000 clones, around 84% being singletons. Germline V CDR1 and CDR2: LGHNT, FRNRAP. The CDR3 is made up of 17 amino acids. V shed 2 bases, J shed 1 base, and the junction held 7 bases outside the gene matches. Cryopreserved PBMCs were the source of around 1.8 micrograms of genomic DNA, which went to TCR beta libraries. Worth noting for this clone: Antigen specificity is unknown.

Here the sequenced sample was PBMCs, taken after 24 months of ibrutinib treatment. The clonotype comes from a human donor with chronic lymphocytic leukemia. The genes are TRBV12-5 and TRBJ2-7; 11 bases align to TRBD1. The CDR3 sequence: CASGLRFGQGASYEQYF. The CDR3, as DNA: TGTGCTAGTGGTTTGCGTTTCGGACAGGGGGCGTCCTACGAGCAGTACTTC.